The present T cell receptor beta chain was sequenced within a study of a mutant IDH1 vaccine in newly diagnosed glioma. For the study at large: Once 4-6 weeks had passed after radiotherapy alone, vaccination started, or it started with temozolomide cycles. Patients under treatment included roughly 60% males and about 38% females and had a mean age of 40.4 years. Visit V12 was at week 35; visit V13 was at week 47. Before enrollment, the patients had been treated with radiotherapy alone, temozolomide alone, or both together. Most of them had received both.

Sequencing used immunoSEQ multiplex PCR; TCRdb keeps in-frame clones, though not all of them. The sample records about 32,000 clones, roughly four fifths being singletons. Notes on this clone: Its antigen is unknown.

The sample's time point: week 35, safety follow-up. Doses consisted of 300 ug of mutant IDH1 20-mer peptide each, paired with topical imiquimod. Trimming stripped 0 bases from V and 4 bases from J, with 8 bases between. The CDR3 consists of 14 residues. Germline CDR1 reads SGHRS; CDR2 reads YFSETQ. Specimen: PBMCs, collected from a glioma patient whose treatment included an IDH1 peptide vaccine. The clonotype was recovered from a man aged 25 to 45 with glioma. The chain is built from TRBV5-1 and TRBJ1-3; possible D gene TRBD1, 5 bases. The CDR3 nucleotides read TGCGCCAGCAGCTTGGGGGGCGTCGGAAACACCATATATTTT. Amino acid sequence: CASSLGGVGNTIYF.